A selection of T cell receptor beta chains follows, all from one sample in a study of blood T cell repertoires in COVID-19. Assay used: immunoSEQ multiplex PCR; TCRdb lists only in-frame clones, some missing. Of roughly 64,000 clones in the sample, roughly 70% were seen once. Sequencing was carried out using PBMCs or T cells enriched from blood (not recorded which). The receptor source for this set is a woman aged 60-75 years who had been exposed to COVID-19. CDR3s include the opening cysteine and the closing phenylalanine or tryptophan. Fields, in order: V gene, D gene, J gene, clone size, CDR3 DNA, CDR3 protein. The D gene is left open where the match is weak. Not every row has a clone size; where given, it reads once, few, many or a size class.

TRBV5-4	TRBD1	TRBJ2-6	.	TGTGCCAGCAGCCGACAACAACAGGGGGTACTCTCCTCTGGGGCCAACGTCCTGACTTTC	CASSRQQQGVLSSGANVLTF
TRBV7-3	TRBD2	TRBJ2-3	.	TGTGCCAGCAGCCTACCCACTAGCGGAGTTAGCACAGATACGCAGTATTTT	CASSLPTSGVSTDTQYF
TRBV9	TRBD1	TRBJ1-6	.	TGTGCCAGCAGCGAACAGGGGCCACCGCTGGATTCACCCCTCCACTTT	CASSEQGPPLDSPLHF
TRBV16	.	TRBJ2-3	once	TGTGCCAGCAGCCAATCAGCGAGCACAGATACGCAGTATTTT	CASSQSASTDTQYF
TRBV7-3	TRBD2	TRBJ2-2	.	TGTGCCAGCAGCACCGGGACTAGCGCTTTAACCGGGGAGCTGTTTTTT	CASSTGTSALTGELFF
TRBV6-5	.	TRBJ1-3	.	TGTGCCACATCCTTGACAGGTGTCTCTGGAAACACCATATATTTT	CATSLTGVSGNTIYF
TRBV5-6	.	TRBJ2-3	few	TGTGCCAGCAGCTACACAAGCGCAGATACGCAGTATTTT	CASSYTSADTQYF
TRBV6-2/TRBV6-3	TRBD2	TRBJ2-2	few	TGTGCCAGCAGTCAAAGGACTAGCGGGTCCACCGGGGAGCTGTTTTTT	CASSQRTSGSTGELFF
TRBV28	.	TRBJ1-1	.	TGTGCCAGCAGTCCTCAATCAGGCACTGAAGCTTTCTTT	CASSPQSGTEAFF
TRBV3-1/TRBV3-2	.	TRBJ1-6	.	TGTGCCAGCAGACCCCAGGGGATTCATTCACCCCTCCACTTT	CASRPQGIHSPLHF
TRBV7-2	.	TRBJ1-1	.	TGTGCCAGCAGCTTATCGACCGGGAATACTGAAGCTTTCTTT	CASSLSTGNTEAFF
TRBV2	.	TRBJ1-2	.	TGTGCCAGCAGTGATCAGTTTGGCTACACCTTC	CASSDQFGYTF
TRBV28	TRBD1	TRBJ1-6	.	TGTGCCAGCTGTCAGGGGGCAAGTTCACCCCTCCACTTT	CASCQGASSPLHF
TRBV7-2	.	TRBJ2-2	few	TGTGCCAGCACCATCCCGCCCAGTGGCGGGGAGCTGTTTTTT	CASTIPPSGGELFF
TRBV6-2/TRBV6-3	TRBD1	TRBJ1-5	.	TGTGCCAGCAGTTTCATTTCGGGACAGGGTATATCGAATCAGCCCCAGCATTTT	CASSFISGQGISNQPQHF
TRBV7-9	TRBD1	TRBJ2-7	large	TGTGCCAGCAGCTTATCTCCCGGTAGGACAGGGGCGACCTACGAGCAGTACTTC	CASSLSPGRTGATYEQYF
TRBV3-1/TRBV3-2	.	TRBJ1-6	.	TGTGCCAGCAGCCAGGGCCCGAATTCACCCCTCCACTTT	CASSQGPNSPLHF
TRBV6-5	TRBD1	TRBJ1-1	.	TGTGCCAGCAGGTTGGACAGGGGCCGCGTCACTGAAGCTTTCTTT	CASRLDRGRVTEAFF
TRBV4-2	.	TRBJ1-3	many	TGTGCCAGCAGCCAGGCAAGTCCAGGGGGAAACACCATATATTTT	CASSQASPGGNTIYF
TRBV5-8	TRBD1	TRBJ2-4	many	TGTGCCAGCAGCGGCAGGACAGGGTTATCCATTCAGTACTTC	CASSGRTGLSIQYF
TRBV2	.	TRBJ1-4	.	TGTGCCAGCAAGGCGGGTTGGGATGAAAAACTGTTTTTT	CASKAGWDEKLFF
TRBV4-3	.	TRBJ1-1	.	TGCGCCAGCAGCCAAGATATGGGGGCGAAAGCTTTCTTT	CASSQDMGAKAFF
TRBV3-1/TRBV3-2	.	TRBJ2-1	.	TGTGCCAGCAGCCAAGGGTCCATAGGGACAATTCAGGGCTACAATGAGCAGTTCTTC	CASSQGSIGTIQGYNEQFF